This T cell receptor (beta chain) derives from a study of Ad26.COV2.S vaccination and SARS-CoV-2 variants. Study as a whole: Donor was in the COV1001 Ad26.COV2.S trial arm. In the study, Ad26.COV2.S was injected intramuscularly once, or twice 56 days apart. Study-level results: Spike-specific TCR breadth in vaccine recipients exceeded that seen in placebo recipients.

Regarding this clone: Its target is unknown.

The data were produced by immunoSEQ multiplex PCR, yet TCRdb's version contains in-frame clones alone and is incomplete. The sample has some 340,000 clones, just under 85% seen once; the top ten hold around 2%. Treatment defined: 15 to 20 received Ad26.COV2.S at low or high dose, single or two shots; about 5 received placebo; per-sample allocation not given. Sample collection was performed on day 63 after the first vaccine or placebo injection. This person who donated was an adult of 18-55 years in Boston. In germline, CDR1 is SGHNT, CDR2 YYREEE (reference sequence). The CDR3 is made up of 17 amino acids. Germline trimming cut 1 base from V and 3 bases from J; bases unmatched to any gene: 7.

The chain employs TRBV5-4 and TRBJ2-3; TRBD2 agrees at 11 bases. The receptor was derived from a person aged 18-65 years who received the Ad26.COV2.S COVID-19 vaccine or a placebo. The sample in question was peripheral blood, obtained in a trial of Ad26.COV2.S vaccine versus placebo. CDR3 sequence: CASSLWLAGGWTDTQYF. The CDR3 region has the DNA TGTGCCAGCAGCTTGTGGCTAGCGGGGGGTTGGACAGATACGCAGTATTTT. Complete variable domain (other parts from reference TRBV5-4 and TRBJ2-3): ETGVTQSPTHLIKTRGQQVTLRCSSQSGHNTVSWYQQALGQGPQFIFQYYREEENGRGNFPPRFSGLQFPNYSSELNVNALELDDSALYLCASSLWLAGGWTDTQYFGPGTRLTVL.